Below are 7 T cell receptor beta chains sequenced from a single sample in a study of cytomegalovirus exposure and HLA in healthy donors. The study ran its PCR with 60 Vbeta and 13 Jbeta primers. The table came from immunoSEQ multiplex PCR; TCRdb's copy has only in-frame clones and leaves some out. The sample gives under 120,000 clones, 70% to 80% of which show up once; about 2.8% is in the top ten. Material for sequencing was PBMCs. These receptors came from a man in his fifties or sixties in good health and CMV-seropositive.

The chain combines TRBV18 with TRBJ2-1; 10 bases line up with TRBD1. The CDR3 sequence is 15 residues long. Germline loops: CDR1 KGHSH, CDR2 LQKENI. V trimming: 4 bases; J trimming: 3 bases; junction bases outside the gene matches: 3. As DNA, the CDR3 is TGTGCCAGCTCACGCGGACAGGGGGGCTACAATGAGCAGTTCTTC. As protein: CASSRGQGGYNEQFF.

This clone has only one observation. V and J are TRBV6-1 and TRBJ2-7; D is undetermined. Trimming cost V 6 bases and J 5 bases, with 8 bases left between them. Germline loops: CDR1 MNHNS, CDR2 SASEGT. The CDR3 runs to 11 residues. The CDR3 nucleotides are TGTGCCAGCAGGCATCAGGACGAGCAGTACTTC. Translating it yields CASRHQDEQYF.

The gene calls are TRBV28 and TRBJ1-2, with D possibly matching TRBD1 (6 bases). The V end was cut by 6 bases, the J end by 5 bases, with 16 bases between. The CDR3 extends over 14 amino acids. Germline values: CDR1 MDHEN, CDR2 SYDVKM. The CDR3: CASSQGRGRYGYTF. CDR3 sequence (DNA): TGTGCCAGCAGCCAAGGCAGGGGTCGTTATGGCTACACCTTC.

This chain joins TRBV18 and TRBJ2-7; TRBD1 matches 7 bases. The CDR3 has 16 residues. The junction had 14 bases not matched to a gene; V was cut back by 6 bases and J by 3 bases. Germline lookup yields CDR1 KGHSH and CDR2 LQKENI. The CDR3 DNA sequence: TGTGCCAGCTCCCCTTATGCCCGGGACAGTGACTACGAGCAGTACTTC. It is translated as CASSPYARDSDYEQYF.

This rearrangement joins TRBV14 to TRBJ2-1, with TRBD2 identical over 8 bases. CDR1 is SGHDN, CDR2 FVKESK, per germline. The V gene end was trimmed by 0 bases and the J gene end by 0 bases; junction bases not matched to a gene: 10. This CDR3 spans 19 amino acids. The CDR3, as DNA: TGTGCCAGCAGCCAAGAGGGCTTGGGCACTAGCGGCTCCTACAATGAGCAGTTCTTC. Translating gives CASSQEGLGTSGSYNEQFF.

In this sample, this clone turned up a few times. This chain joins TRBV12-5 and TRBJ1-1; D remains ambiguous. The CDR3 has 11 residues. The V end was cut by 3 bases, the J end by 6 bases, with 5 bases between. The V gene's germline CDR1 is LGHNT and CDR2 FRNRAP. The CDR3 loop is CASGFNAEAFF. The CDR3 coding sequence is TGTGCTAGTGGTTTTAATGCTGAAGCTTTCTTT.

The rearrangement links TRBV19 to TRBJ2-7, with 9 bases fitting TRBD2. V gave up 4 bases and J gave up 1 base; unmatched junction bases: 2. CDR1 is LNHDA, CDR2 SQIVND, per germline (reference sequence). CDR3 length: 14 residues. The CDR3 DNA sequence: TGTGCCAGTAGTAGTAGCGGGAGTTCCTACGAGCAGTACTTC. This codes for CASSSSGSSYEQYF. The variable domain in full, with the rest retrieved from reference TRBV19 and TRBJ2-7, is DGGITQSPKYLFRKEGQNVTLSCEQNLNHDAMYWYRQDPGQGLRLIYYSQIVNDFQKGDIAEGYSVSREKKESFPLTVTSAQKNPTAFYLCASSSSGSSYEQYFGPGTRLTVT.